The rows below give T cell receptor beta chains drawn from one sample of a study of blood T cell repertoires in COVID-19. TCRdb's copy holds only in-frame clones and misses some; the assay was immunoSEQ multiplex PCR. This sample has approximately 70,000 clones; about 89% occur once, and the top ten carry just over 2.5%. The sequencing input was peripheral blood. All receptors come from a man aged 45-65 years with COVID-19, enrolled during active disease. Each CDR3 is given with its conserved first and last residue. The D gene is left open where the match is weak. The size field is filled for only some rows; it gives once, few, many or a size class.

cdr3_aa cdr3_nt clone_size j_call v_call d_call
CASSPYLPGVNEQFF TGCGCCAGCAGCCCCTATCTCCCGGGAGTAAATGAGCAGTTCTTC - TRBJ2-1 TRBV5-1 -
CASTSGYNYGYTF TGTGCCAGCACCTCCGGGTACAACTATGGCTACACCTTC - TRBJ1-2 TRBV6-5 -
CASSFSRRLGQETQYF TGTGCCAGCAGTTTCAGTAGAAGGCTAGGACAAGAGACCCAGTACTTC - TRBJ2-5 TRBV28 -
CASSLGATDTQYF TGTGCCAGCAGCTTAGGGGCCACAGATACGCAGTATTTT - TRBJ2-3 TRBV5-6 -
CASEETSGNTDTQYF TGTGCCAGCGAAGAGACTAGCGGCAACACAGATACGCAGTATTTT - TRBJ2-3 TRBV2 TRBD2
CASSETGGYNSPLHF TGCGCCAGCAGTGAGACCGGGGGATATAATTCACCCCTCCACTTT - TRBJ1-6 TRBV10-2 -
CASSLVLKFRGVNEQFF TGTGCCAGCAGCTTGGTCCTAAAGTTCAGGGGGGTCAATGAGCAGTTCTTC - TRBJ2-1 TRBV5-8 -
CASTPLLEMNTEAFF TGTGCCAGCACCCCGCTGTTGGAGATGAACACTGAAGCTTTCTTT once TRBJ1-1 TRBV6-2/TRBV6-3 -
CASNMGQGPQHF TGTGCCAGCAACATGGGACAGGGGCCCCAGCATTTT - TRBJ1-5 TRBV6-5 TRBD1
CASSPRGGRTDTQYF TGTGCCAGCAGCCCCCGCGGAGGTAGGACAGATACGCAGTATTTT - TRBJ2-3 TRBV5-6 -
CASSPGGTDTQYF TGTGCCAGCAGCCCCGGTGGCACAGATACGCAGTATTTT - TRBJ2-3 TRBV28 -
CASSLTRYGYTF TGTGCCAGCAGTTTGACACGTTATGGCTACACCTTC - TRBJ1-2 TRBV12-3/TRBV12-4 -
CASSLGQLSGANVLTF TGCGCCAGCAGCTTAGGACAGCTCTCTGGGGCCAACGTCCTGACTTTC - TRBJ2-6 TRBV5-1 -
CASSSGTSALTDTQYF TGCGCCAGCAGCTCGGGGACTAGCGCACTCACAGATACGCAGTATTTT - TRBJ2-3 TRBV5-1 TRBD2
CASSQANRDNEQFF TGTGCCAGCAGCCAAGCGAACCGGGACAATGAGCAGTTCTTC - TRBJ2-1 TRBV4-2 -
CASSSWEVDGYTF TGTGCCAGCAGCTCGTGGGAGGTGGATGGCTACACCTTC - TRBJ1-2 TRBV7-3 -
CAINPTDRANTEAFF TGTGCCATCAATCCTACGGACAGGGCGAACACTGAAGCTTTCTTT once TRBJ1-1 TRBV10-3 TRBD1
CASSPFRNTGELFF TGTGCCAGCTCACCATTCAGGAACACCGGGGAGCTGTTTTTT - TRBJ2-2 TRBV18 -
CAFSGQTNSPLHF TGTGCCTTCTCGGGACAGACTAATTCACCCCTCCACTTT - TRBJ1-6 TRBV30 TRBD1
CASSLRGRGMYEQYF TGTGCCAGCAGTTTGCGGGGGAGGGGGATGTACGAGCAGTACTTC - TRBJ2-7 TRBV27 -
CASSPGQNQPQHF TGTGCCAGCTCACCAGGACAGAATCAGCCCCAGCATTTT - TRBJ1-5 TRBV18 -
CASRNTGPNTGELFF TGTGCCAGCAGAAATACAGGGCCCAACACCGGGGAGCTGTTTTTT - TRBJ2-2 TRBV5-4 -
CASSIALALPYEQYF TGTGCCAGTAGTATAGCACTAGCGTTACCCTACGAGCAGTACTTC - TRBJ2-7 TRBV19 TRBD2
CAWRQTGELFF TGTGCCTGGAGGCAGACCGGGGAGCTGTTTTTT - TRBJ2-2 TRBV30 -
CAGEQPSSGELFF TGTGCCGGGGAGCAGCCATCGAGTGGGGAGCTGTTTTTT few TRBJ2-2 TRBV2 -
CATEDRGSTGELFF TGTGCCACCGAGGACAGGGGAAGTACCGGGGAGCTGTTTTTT few TRBJ2-2 TRBV5-4 TRBD1
CASSPRQGSNSPLHF TGTGCCAGCAGTCCCCGACAGGGGTCCAATTCACCCCTCCACTTT - TRBJ1-6 TRBV28 TRBD1
CASSGRPQHF TGCGCCAGCAGTGGGCGGCCCCAGCATTTT - TRBJ1-5 TRBV5-1 -
CASSLNPGLDTQYF TGTGCCAGCAGCTTAAACCCGGGATTAGATACGCAGTATTTT few TRBJ2-3 TRBV7-3 -
CATSRELAGGGEQFF TGTGCCACCAGCAGGGAGCTAGCGGGGGGGGGTGAGCAGTTCTTC - TRBJ2-1 TRBV15 TRBD2
CASEAVPAVGYTF TGTGCCTCCGAAGCAGTCCCGGCGGTGGGCTACACCTTC - TRBJ1-2 TRBV6-6 -
CASSPRAGRSSDTQYF TGTGCCAGCAGTCCCCGAGCGGGTCGGTCATCAGATACGCAGTATTTT - TRBJ2-3 TRBV27 -
CASSLGAVGLASPLHF TGTGCCAGCAGCTTAGGGGCAGTTGGGCTTGCTTCACCCCTCCACTTT - TRBJ1-6 TRBV11-2 -
CASSQTGGGPRDEQFF TGCGCCAGCAGCCAAACGGGGGGAGGGCCCAGGGATGAGCAGTTCTTC - TRBJ2-1 TRBV4-1 TRBD2
CASSLYSTGMNTEAFF TGCGCCAGCAGCTTATATTCTACAGGGATGAACACTGAAGCTTTCTTT - TRBJ1-1 TRBV5-1 -
CASSSAWQAQRYF TGTGCCAGCAGCTCAGCGTGGCAGGCCCAACGGTACTTC - TRBJ2-4 TRBV7-9 -
CATSRSRAGFAEAFF TGTGCCACCAGCAGATCCCGGGCGGGGTTCGCTGAAGCTTTCTTT - TRBJ1-1 TRBV15 -
CASSLRTSGGTGTQYF TGTGCCAGCAGCCTTAGGACTAGCGGGGGGACCGGTACGCAGTATTTT - TRBJ2-3 TRBV11-3 TRBD2